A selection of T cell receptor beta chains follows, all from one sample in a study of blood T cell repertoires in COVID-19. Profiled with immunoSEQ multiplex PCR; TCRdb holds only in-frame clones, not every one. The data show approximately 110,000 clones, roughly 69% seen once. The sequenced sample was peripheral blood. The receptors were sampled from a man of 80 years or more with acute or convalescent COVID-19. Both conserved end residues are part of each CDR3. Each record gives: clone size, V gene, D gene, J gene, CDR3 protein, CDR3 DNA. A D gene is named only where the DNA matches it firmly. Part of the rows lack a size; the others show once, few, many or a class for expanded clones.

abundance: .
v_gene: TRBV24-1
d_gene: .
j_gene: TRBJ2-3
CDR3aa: CATSIGATDTQYF
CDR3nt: TGTGCCACCAGTATAGGGGCCACAGATACGCAGTATTTT

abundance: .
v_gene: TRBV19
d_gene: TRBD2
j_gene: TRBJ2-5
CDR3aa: CASGRDRQETQYF
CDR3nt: TGTGCCAGTGGGAGGGATCGCCAAGAGACCCAGTACTTC

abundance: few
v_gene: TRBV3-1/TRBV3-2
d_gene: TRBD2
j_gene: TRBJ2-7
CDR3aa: CASSLGTSTQQYF
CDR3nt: TGTGCCAGCAGCCTTGGGACTAGCACCCAGCAGTACTTC

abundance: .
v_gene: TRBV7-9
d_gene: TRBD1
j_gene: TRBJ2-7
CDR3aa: CAIGTDSYEQYF
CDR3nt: TGTGCCATAGGGACAGACTCCTACGAGCAGTACTTC

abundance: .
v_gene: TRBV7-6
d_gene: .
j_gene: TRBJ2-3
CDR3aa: CASSASATIRGDTQYF
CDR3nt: TGTGCCAGCAGCGCCTCAGCTACTATTCGGGGGGATACGCAGTATTTT

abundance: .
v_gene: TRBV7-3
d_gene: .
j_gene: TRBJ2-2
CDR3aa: CASSPGHLKGNTGELFF
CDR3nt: TGTGCCAGCAGCCCCGGACATCTCAAAGGGAACACCGGGGAGCTGTTTTTT

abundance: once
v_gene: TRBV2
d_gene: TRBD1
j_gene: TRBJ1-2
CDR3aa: CASRHRDRGGGYTF
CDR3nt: TGTGCCAGCAGACACCGGGACAGGGGAGGTGGCTACACCTTC

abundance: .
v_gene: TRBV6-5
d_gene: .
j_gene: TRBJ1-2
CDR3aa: CASSSMTGGYGYTF
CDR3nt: TGTGCCAGCAGTTCAATGACAGGCGGTTATGGCTACACCTTC

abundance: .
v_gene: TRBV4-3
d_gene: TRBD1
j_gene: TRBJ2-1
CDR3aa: CASSHGQGLSYNEQFF
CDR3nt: TGCGCCAGCAGCCACGGACAGGGCCTCTCCTACAATGAGCAGTTCTTC

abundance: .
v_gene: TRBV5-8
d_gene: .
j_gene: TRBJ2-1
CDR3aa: CASSLQRLSYNEQFF
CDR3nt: TGTGCCAGCAGCTTGCAGCGCCTCTCCTACAATGAGCAGTTCTTC

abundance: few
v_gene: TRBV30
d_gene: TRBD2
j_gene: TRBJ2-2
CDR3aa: CARTGLAGGKTGELFF
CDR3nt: TGTGCCCGAACAGGACTAGCGGGAGGAAAAACCGGGGAGCTGTTTTTT

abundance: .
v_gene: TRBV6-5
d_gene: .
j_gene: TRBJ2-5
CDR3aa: CASSYTYGETQYF
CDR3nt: TGTGCCAGCAGTTACACCTACGGGGAGACCCAGTACTTC

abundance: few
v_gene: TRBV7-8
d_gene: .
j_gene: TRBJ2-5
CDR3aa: CASSLEGYYQETQYF
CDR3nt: TGTGCCAGCAGCTTGGAGGGTTACTACCAAGAGACCCAGTACTTC

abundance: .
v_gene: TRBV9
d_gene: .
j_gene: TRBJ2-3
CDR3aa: CASSVKLTDTQYF
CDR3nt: TGTGCCAGCAGCGTAAAGCTTACAGATACGCAGTATTTT

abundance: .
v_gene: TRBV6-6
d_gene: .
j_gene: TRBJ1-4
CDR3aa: CATESGTTNEKLFF
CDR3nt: TGTGCCACCGAGTCAGGGACAACTAATGAAAAACTGTTTTTT

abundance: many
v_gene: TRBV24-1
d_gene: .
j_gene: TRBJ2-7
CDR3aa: CATSASGEQYF
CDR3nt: TGTGCCACCAGTGCCTCAGGCGAGCAGTACTTC

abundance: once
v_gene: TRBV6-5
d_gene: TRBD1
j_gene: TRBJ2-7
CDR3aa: CASRARGTGGYEQYF
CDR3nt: TGTGCCAGCAGAGCTCGGGGGACAGGGGGCTACGAGCAGTACTTC

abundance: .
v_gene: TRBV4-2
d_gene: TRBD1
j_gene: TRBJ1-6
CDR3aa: CASSPGTGINSPLHF
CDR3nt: TGTGCCAGCAGCCCCGGGACAGGGATTAATTCACCCCTCCACTTT

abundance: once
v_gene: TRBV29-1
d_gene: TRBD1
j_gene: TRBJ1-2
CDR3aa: CSVQGGFYGYTF
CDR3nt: TGCAGCGTTCAGGGGGGATTCTATGGCTACACCTTC

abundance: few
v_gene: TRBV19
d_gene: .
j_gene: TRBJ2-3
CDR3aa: CASRWSASGTQYF
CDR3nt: TGTGCCAGTAGATGGTCGGCCTCGGGTACGCAGTATTTT

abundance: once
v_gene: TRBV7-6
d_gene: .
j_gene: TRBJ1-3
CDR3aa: CASSLGGIGNTIYF
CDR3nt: TGTGCCAGCAGCTTGGGGGGGATCGGAAACACCATATATTTT

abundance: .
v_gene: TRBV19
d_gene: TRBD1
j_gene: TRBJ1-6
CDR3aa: CASSQQDRANSPLHF
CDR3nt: TGTGCCAGTAGTCAGCAGGACAGGGCGAATTCACCCCTCCACTTT

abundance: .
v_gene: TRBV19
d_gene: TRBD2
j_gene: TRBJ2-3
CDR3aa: CASSIGLAGDTHTQYF
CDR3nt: TGTGCCAGTAGTATAGGACTAGCGGGGGACACTCATACGCAGTATTTT

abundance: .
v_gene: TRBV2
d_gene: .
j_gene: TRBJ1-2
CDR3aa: CASKRSQGRYGYTF
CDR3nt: TGTGCCAGCAAACGTAGCCAGGGGCGCTATGGCTACACCTTC

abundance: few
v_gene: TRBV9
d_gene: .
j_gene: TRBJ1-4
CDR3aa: CASSVGIGTGGEKLFF
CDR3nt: TGTGCCAGCAGCGTAGGGATAGGGACGGGGGGTGAAAAACTGTTTTTT

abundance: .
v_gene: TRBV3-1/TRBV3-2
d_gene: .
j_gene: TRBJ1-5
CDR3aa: CASSQGRKGQCNQPQHF
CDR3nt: TGTGCCAGCAGCCAAGGGCGGAAGGGGCAGTGCAATCAGCCCCAGCATTTT

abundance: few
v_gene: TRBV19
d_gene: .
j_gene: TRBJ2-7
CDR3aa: CASSISRAGEQYF
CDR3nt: TGTGCCAGTAGTATTTCGAGAGCCGGCGAGCAGTACTTC

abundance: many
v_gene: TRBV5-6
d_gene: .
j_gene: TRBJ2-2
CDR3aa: CASSQGLQSTGELFF
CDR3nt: TGTGCCAGCAGCCAAGGACTGCAAAGCACCGGGGAGCTGTTTTTT

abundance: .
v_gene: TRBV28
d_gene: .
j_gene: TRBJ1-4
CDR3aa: CASSWTELGEKLFF
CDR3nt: TGTGCCAGCAGTTGGACAGAGCTGGGTGAAAAACTGTTTTTT

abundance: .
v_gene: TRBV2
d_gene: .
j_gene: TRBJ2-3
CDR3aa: CASSPLTSRAGATQYF
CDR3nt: TGTGCCAGCAGTCCTCTGACTAGTCGGGCGGGGGCTACGCAGTATTTT

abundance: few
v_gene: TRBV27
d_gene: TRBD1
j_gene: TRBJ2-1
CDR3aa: CASRVELGTDRGDYNEQFF
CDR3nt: TGTGCCAGCCGAGTAGAGCTGGGAACCGACAGGGGGGACTACAATGAGCAGTTCTTC

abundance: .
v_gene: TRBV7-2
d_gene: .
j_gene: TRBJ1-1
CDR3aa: CASSPLGQGNTEAFF
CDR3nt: TGTGCCAGCAGCCCCCTGGGGCAGGGAAACACTGAAGCTTTCTTT

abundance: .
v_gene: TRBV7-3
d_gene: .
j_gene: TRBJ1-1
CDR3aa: CASSSLLNTEAFF
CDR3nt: TGTGCCAGCAGCTCCCTCCTGAACACTGAAGCTTTCTTT

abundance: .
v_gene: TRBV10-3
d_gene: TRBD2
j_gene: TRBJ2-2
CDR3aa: CAISGGRAGGSGGELFF
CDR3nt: TGTGCCATCAGTGGGGGCCGAGCGGGAGGTTCGGGCGGGGAGCTGTTTTTT

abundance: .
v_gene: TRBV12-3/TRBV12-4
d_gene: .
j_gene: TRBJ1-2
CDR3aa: CASSFTGYGYTF
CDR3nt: TGTGCCAGCAGTTTTACAGGGTATGGCTACACCTTC

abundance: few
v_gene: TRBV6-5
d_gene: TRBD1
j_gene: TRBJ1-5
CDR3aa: CASSPGTGAYQPQHF
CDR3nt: TGTGCCAGCAGTCCCGGGACAGGGGCGTATCAGCCCCAGCATTTT

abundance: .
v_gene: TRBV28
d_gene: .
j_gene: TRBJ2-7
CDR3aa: CASSSISGLYYEQYF
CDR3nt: TGTGCCAGCAGTTCTATATCGGGACTTTACTACGAGCAGTACTTC

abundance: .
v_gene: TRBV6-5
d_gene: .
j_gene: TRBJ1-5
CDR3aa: CASSFRQESQPQHF
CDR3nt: TGTGCCAGCAGTTTCCGACAGGAGAGTCAGCCCCAGCATTTT

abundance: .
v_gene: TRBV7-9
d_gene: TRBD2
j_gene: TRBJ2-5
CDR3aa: CASSLTRLAGETQYF
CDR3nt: TGTGCCAGCAGCTTAACTAGACTAGCGGGAGAGACCCAGTACTTC

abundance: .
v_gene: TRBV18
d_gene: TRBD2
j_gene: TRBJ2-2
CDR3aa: CASSRVGGTGELFF
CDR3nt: TGTGCCAGCTCACGAGTCGGGGGGACCGGGGAGCTGTTTTTT

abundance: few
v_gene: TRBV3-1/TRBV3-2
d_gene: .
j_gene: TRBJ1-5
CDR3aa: CASSQGPFNQPQHF
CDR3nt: TGTGCCAGCAGCCAAGGGCCCTTCAATCAGCCCCAGCATTTT

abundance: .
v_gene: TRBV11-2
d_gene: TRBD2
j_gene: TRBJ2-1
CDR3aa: CASTLSGRADEQFF
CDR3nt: TGTGCCAGCACCCTAAGCGGGAGGGCCGATGAGCAGTTCTTC

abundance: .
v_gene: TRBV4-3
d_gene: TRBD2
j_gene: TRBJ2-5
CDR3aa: CASSQSVVGLEGETQYF
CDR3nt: TGCGCCAGCAGCCAATCGGTCGTGGGACTAGAGGGGGAGACCCAGTACTTC

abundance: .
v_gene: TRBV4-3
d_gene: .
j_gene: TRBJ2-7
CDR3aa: CASSLTGASYEQYF
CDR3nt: TGCGCCAGCAGCCTGACAGGAGCGTCCTACGAGCAGTACTTC

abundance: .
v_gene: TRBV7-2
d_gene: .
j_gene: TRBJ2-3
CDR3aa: CASTSGKGGIDTQYF
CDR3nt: TGTGCCAGCACAAGCGGGAAAGGGGGAATAGATACGCAGTATTTT

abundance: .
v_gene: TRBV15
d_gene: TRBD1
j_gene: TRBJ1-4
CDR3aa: CATSRQRDRANEKLFF
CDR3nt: TGTGCCACCAGCAGACAAAGGGACAGGGCGAATGAAAAACTGTTTTTT

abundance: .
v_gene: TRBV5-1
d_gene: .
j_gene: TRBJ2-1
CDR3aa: CASSFTSSNEQFF
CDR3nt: TGCGCCAGCAGCTTCACTAGCTCTAATGAGCAGTTCTTC

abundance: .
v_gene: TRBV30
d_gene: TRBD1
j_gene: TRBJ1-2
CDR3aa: CAWSTIQGVNYGYTF
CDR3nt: TGTGCCTGGAGCACCATCCAGGGGGTAAACTATGGCTACACCTTC

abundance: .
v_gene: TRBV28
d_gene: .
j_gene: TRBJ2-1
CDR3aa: CASSTTRQAPYNEQFF
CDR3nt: TGTGCCAGCAGTACCACCCGACAGGCCCCCTACAATGAGCAGTTCTTC

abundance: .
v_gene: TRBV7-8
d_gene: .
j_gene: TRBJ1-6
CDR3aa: CASSLDRGVRSPLHF
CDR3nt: TGTGCCAGCAGCTTAGATCGGGGGGTCAGGTCACCCCTCCACTTT

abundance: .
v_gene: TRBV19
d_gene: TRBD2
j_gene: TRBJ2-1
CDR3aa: CASSSAGLAGLQADNEQFF
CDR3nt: TGTGCCAGTAGTAGTGCGGGACTAGCGGGACTCCAGGCGGACAATGAGCAGTTCTTC

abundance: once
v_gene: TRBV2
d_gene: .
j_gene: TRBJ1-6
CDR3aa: CATTGSYNSPLHF
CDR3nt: TGTGCCACCACGGGCTCCTATAATTCACCCCTCCACTTT

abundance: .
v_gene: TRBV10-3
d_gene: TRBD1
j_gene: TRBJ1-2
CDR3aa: CAISYLGTGGYGYTF
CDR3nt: TGTGCCATCAGCTACCTCGGGACAGGGGGGTATGGCTACACCTTC

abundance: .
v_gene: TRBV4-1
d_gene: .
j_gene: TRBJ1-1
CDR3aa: CASSQEQGVNTEAFF
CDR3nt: TGCGCCAGCAGCCAAGAACAGGGTGTGAACACTGAAGCTTTCTTT

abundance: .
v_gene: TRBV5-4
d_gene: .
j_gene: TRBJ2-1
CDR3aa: CASSFNRVPNEQFF
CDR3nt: TGTGCCAGCAGCTTTAACAGGGTCCCAAATGAGCAGTTCTTC

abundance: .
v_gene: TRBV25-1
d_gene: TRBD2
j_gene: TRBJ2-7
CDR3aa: CASRASGSLYEQYF
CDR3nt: TGTGCCAGCAGGGCTAGCGGGAGTTTGTACGAGCAGTACTTC

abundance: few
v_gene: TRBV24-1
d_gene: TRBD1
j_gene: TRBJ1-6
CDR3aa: CATSDNRGPDSPLHF
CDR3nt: TGTGCCACCAGTGACAACAGGGGGCCGGATTCACCCCTCCACTTT